One and the same sample provided the 17 T cell receptor beta chains below, sequenced in a study of cytomegalovirus exposure and HLA in healthy donors. PCR used 60 Vbeta primers and 13 Jbeta primers. Profiled with immunoSEQ multiplex PCR; TCRdb holds only in-frame clones, not every one. The data contain about 150,000 clones, approximately 84% of them singletons. Sample: PBMCs. The receptors come from a woman between 18 and 30 years old in good health and CMV-seronegative.

The rearrangement joins TRBV15 to TRBJ2-7; possible D gene TRBD2, 6 bases. Germline V lookup: CDR1 LNHNV, CDR2 YYDKDF (reference sequence). With 3 bases removed from V and 3 bases from J, the gap between germline ends came to 21 bases. CDR3 length: 17 amino acids. In DNA, the CDR3 is TGTGCCACCAGCAGGCGACCGGGAGCCCATACACTCTACGAGCAGTACTTC. Its translation: CATSRRPGAHTLYEQYF.

The V gene is TRBV9, the J gene TRBJ2-5, with 11 nucleotides matching TRBD1. Near its end, the DNA agrees better with TRBJ2-7, so the J call may be wrong. The CDR3 has 17 residues. From germline, CDR1 is SGDLS and CDR2 YYNGEE. The CDR3 coding sequence is TGTGCCAGCAGCGCGGCCCCCGGGACAGGGGGACCCTACGAGCAGTACTTC. Amino acid sequence: CASSAAPGTGGPYEQYF.

The chain combines TRBV4-2 with TRBJ1-3; possibly TRBD1 for D (5 bases). Germline V gene lookup returns CDR1 LGHNA and CDR2 YNFKEQ. The CDR3 length is 15 residues. V was pared by 0 bases and J by 4 bases, with 10 bases between. The chain's CDR3 is CASSQDPGIGNTIYF. The CDR3 DNA reads as TGTGCCAGCAGCCAAGATCCAGGGATCGGAAACACCATATATTTT.

About this clone itself: The junction shows a germline mismatch at one end, possibly a read error. The chain combines TRBV4-1 with TRBJ1-4; D possibly corresponds to TRBD1 (5 bases). The CDR3 extends over 18 amino acids. Germline CDR1 is MGHRA and CDR2 is YSYEKL. The DNA of the CDR3 is TGCGCCAGCAGACAAGTGGGCCGGGCTACAAGGGGTAATGAAAAACTGTTTTTT. Residues: CASRQVGRATRGNEKLFF.

The CDR3 bases are TGTGCCTGGAGTCCCCAACTAGCGGGAGGGAAGCAGTACTTC. Residues: CAWSPQLAGGKQYF. This chain uses TRBV30 with TRBJ2-7, with 13 bases aligning to TRBD2. This CDR3 region has 14 residues. Germline CDR1 reads GTSNPN; CDR2 reads SVGIG (reference sequence). Trimming cost V 2 bases and J 8 bases; bases outside gene matches: 6.

The chain has TRBV4-2 and TRBJ1-3; TRBD1 aligns across 8 bases. The V gene end was trimmed by 3 bases and the J gene end by 2 bases; junction bases not matched to a gene: 6. This CDR3 has 16 residues. Per germline, CDR1 LGHNA and CDR2 YNFKEQ. CDR3 residues: CASSQDRAVPGNTIYF. The CDR3 coding sequence is TGTGCCAGCAGCCAGGACAGGGCCGTCCCTGGAAACACCATATATTTT.

Worth noting for this clone: At one end, the junction sequence differs from germline, possibly due to a read error. The chain carries TRBV28 and TRBJ1-6; 7 bases map to TRBD1. Germline V lookup: CDR1 MDHEN, CDR2 SYDVKM. The CDR3 extends over 12 amino acids. CDR3: CASSLIRQGQVF. The CDR3 DNA follows: TGTGCCAGCAGTCTCATAAGACAGGGCCAAGTTTTT.

This chain joins TRBV6-5 and TRBJ2-7, with 7 nucleotides matching TRBD2. The CDR3 has 13 residues. Trimming removed 7 bases from V and 2 bases from J; junction bases left unmatched: 5. Germline V gives CDR1 MNHEY, CDR2 SVGAGI. CDR3 sequence (DNA): TGTGCCAGCAAACGCACTAGCGCCTACGAGCAGTACTTC. Amino acids: CASKRTSAYEQYF.

The chain recombines TRBV4-1 with TRBJ1-1; D gene ambiguous. Germline values: CDR1 MGHRA, CDR2 YSYEKL. V was shortened by 2 bases and J by 1 base, with 11 bases between the two germline ends. The length of the CDR3 is 15 residues. This CDR3 is CASSQLGLGNTEAFF. The CDR3 DNA follows: TGCGCCAGCAGCCAACTGGGCCTCGGGAACACTGAAGCTTTCTTT.

V and J are TRBV7-6 and TRBJ2-3, with 9 bases identical to TRBD2. CDR1 is SGHVS and CDR2 is FNYEAQ in the germline V gene. V lost 5 bases to trimming and J lost 4 bases; unmatched junction nucleotides: 19. This CDR3 is built from 19 residues. The CDR3 coding sequence is TGTGCCAGCAGCCAGCCGGTACTTATGCCGGGACTAGCATCAGATACGCAGTATTTT. Its protein is CASSQPVLMPGLASDTQYF. The full variable domain, completed using reference TRBV7-6 and TRBJ2-3, is GAGVSQSPRYKVTKRGQDVALRCDPISGHVSLYWYRQALGQGPEFLTYFNYEAQQDKSGLPNDRFSAERPEGSISTLTIQRTEQRDSAMYRCASSQPVLMPGLASDTQYFGPGTRLTVL.

The gene calls are TRBV27 and TRBJ2-3; TRBD2 agrees at 11 bases. The CDR3 consists of 19 residues. V lost 3 bases to trimming and J lost 4 bases; unmatched junction nucleotides: 15. Germline lookup yields CDR1 MNHEY and CDR2 SMNVEV (reference sequence). The CDR3 loop reads CASSLIPGLAALNPDTQYF. The CDR3 bases are TGTGCCAGCAGTTTGATTCCGGGACTAGCGGCCCTAAACCCAGATACGCAGTATTTT.

This rearrangement joins TRBV27 to TRBJ2-1; 10 nucleotides match TRBD2. Germline V gives CDR1 MNHEY, CDR2 SMNVEV (reference sequence). CDR3 length: 16 residues. The trim removed 0 bases at V and 10 bases at J, leaving 9 bases unmatched. This CDR3 reads CASSLSAVAGGQEQFF. CDR3 sequence (DNA): TGTGCCAGCAGTTTATCGGCGGTAGCGGGAGGACAGGAGCAGTTCTTC.

This chain uses TRBV5-6 with TRBJ2-7; D uncertain. The length of the CDR3 is 14 residues. Trimming took off 4 bases at V and 2 bases at J, with 13 bases between the two ends. From germline, CDR1 is SGHDT and CDR2 YYEEEE. CDR3: CASSPSPSAYEQYF. The CDR3 DNA reads as TGTGCCAGCAGCCCCTCCCCCAGCGCCTACGAGCAGTACTTC.

The J gene is TRBJ2-1, the V gene TRBV5-1, with 9 bases that match TRBD1. Germline V lookup: CDR1 SGHRS, CDR2 YFSETQ. This CDR3 contains 16 residues. The J segment lost 5 bases and the V segment lost 0 bases, leaving 6 bases of the junction unmatched. The CDR3 protein is CASSLAGGQGNNEQFF. CDR3 nucleotide sequence: TGCGCCAGCAGCTTGGCCGGCGGACAGGGGAACAATGAGCAGTTCTTC.

The chain links TRBV14 to TRBJ2-3, with TRBD1 as a possible D gene (6 bases). CDR3 length: 15 residues. Germline CDR1 and CDR2: SGHDN and FVKESK. V lost 4 bases and J lost 1, with 12 bases in between. The CDR3 loop is CASSLMTGRTDTQYF. CDR3 coding DNA: TGTGCCAGCAGCCTGATGACAGGACGCACAGATACGCAGTATTTT.

This clone was detected only once. The chain carries TRBV5-1 and TRBJ2-3, with 7 bases identical to TRBD1. The trim removed 4 bases at V and 3 bases at J, leaving 5 bases unmatched. The CDR3 totals 14 residues. Germline lookup yields CDR1 SGHRS and CDR2 YFSETQ. CDR3 coding DNA: TGCGCCAGCAGCCCAGGGACAGCAACAGATACGCAGTATTTT. The encoded protein is CASSPGTATDTQYF.

The chain joins TRBV18 to TRBJ1-3; no reliable D call. Germline values: CDR1 KGHSH, CDR2 LQKENI. CDR3 length equals 14 residues. Trimming stripped 3 bases from V and 2 bases from J, with 8 bases between. DNA of the CDR3: TGTGCCAGCTCACCGGTCGGGACTGGAAACACCATATATTTT. The encoded protein is CASSPVGTGNTIYF.